The entry below gives a single T cell receptor (beta chain) sequence along with its context. This record belongs to a study of blood T cell repertoires in COVID-19. In the study overall: The study drew acute and convalescent COVID-19 samples from the United States, Italy and Spain.

Seattle patients were enrolled during active infection and followed longitudinally. CDR3 length: 15 residues. The germline V gene encodes CDR1 MNHEY and CDR2 SVGAGI. J was trimmed by 3 bases and V by 6 bases; bases with no gene match: 6. Clones were read by immunoSEQ multiplex PCR, and TCRdb kept only the in-frame ones, dropping some. Among 150,000 to 200,000 clones listed, approximately 94% were seen once. The specimen sequenced was peripheral blood. J is TRBJ1-3 and V is TRBV6-5; 9 bases fit TRBD1. The sequence came from a man in his thirties or forties with COVID-19, enrolled during active disease. The CDR3 coding sequence is TGTGCCAGCAGCAAAGACAGGGGGGTTGGAAACACCATATATTTT. This codes for CASSKDRGVGNTIYF.